These 24 T cell receptor beta chains were sequenced from one sample in a study of T cells in narcolepsy. Clones were sequenced by immunoSEQ multiplex PCR, and TCRdb holds only the in-frame ones, with some missing. The sample lists under 30,000 clones; over 75% were seen once. The sequenced material came from CD45RA- memory CD4+ T cells from PBMCs. The source of these receptors is a human donor with narcolepsy.

CDR3 region: CASSLGMNEQFF. CDR3 in DNA: TGTGCCAGCAGCTTAGGTATGAATGAGCAGTTCTTC. The chain combines TRBV7-3 with TRBJ2-1; D is uncertain. Germline V gene data show CDR1 as SGHTA and CDR2 as FQGTGA. Between the trimmed V and J ends, which lost 2 bases and 7 bases, there was a span of 6 bases. This CDR3 comprises 12 residues.

This clone was recorded only once. CDR3 nucleotide sequence: TGTGCCAGCAGTAAGGGACAAAGTTTGAGCAATCAGCCCCAGCATTTT. This translates into CASSKGQSLSNQPQHF. This chain uses TRBV7-9 with TRBJ1-5; D perhaps matches TRBD1 (6 bases). CDR3 length: 16 amino acids. Trimming took off 6 bases at V and 1 base at J, with 16 bases between the two ends. Germline V gives CDR1 SEHNR, CDR2 FQNEAQ (reference sequence).

The chain carries TRBV10-3 and TRBJ1-6; D not certain. The CDR3 totals 15 residues. Looked up from germline, CDR1 is ENHRY and CDR2 is SYGVKD. V was clipped by 6 bases and J by 8 bases, with 17 bases between them. The CDR3: CAIRPGPVNDSPLHF. In DNA, the CDR3 is TGTGCCATCAGGCCAGGACCGGTAAATGATTCACCCCTCCACTTT.

This chain links TRBV18 with TRBJ2-2; possible D gene TRBD1, 5 bases. This CDR3 has 16 residues. Germline values: CDR1 KGHSH, CDR2 LQKENI. V lost 3 bases, J lost 1 base, and 12 bases lay in between. The CDR3 nucleotides read TGTGCCAGCTCACCTTCCTCGACAGTGAACACCGGGGAGCTGTTTTTT. It codes for CASSPSSTVNTGELFF.

V usage is TRBV6-1 and J usage is TRBJ1-3; a possible D gene is TRBD1 (5 bases). From germline, CDR1 is MNHNS and CDR2 SASEGT. CDR3 length: 13 residues. V was cut by 1 base and J by 7 bases, with 8 bases left in between. In DNA form, the CDR3 reads TGTGCCAGCAGTGAAGGTAACAGGAACACCATATATTTT. Its protein is CASSEGNRNTIYF.

V usage is TRBV28 and J usage is TRBJ2-1; possible D gene TRBD2, 5 bases. Per germline, CDR1 MDHEN and CDR2 SYDVKM. V was clipped by 6 bases and J by 0 bases, with 15 bases between them. The CDR3 has 16 residues. The CDR3 DNA follows: TGTGCCAGCAGCCCCACCGATGGGAGCTCCTACAATGAGCAGTTCTTC. This encodes CASSPTDGSSYNEQFF.

This chain links TRBV28 with TRBJ1-1, with D uncertain. Germline CDR1 and CDR2: MDHEN and SYDVKM. Trimming shortened V by 3 bases and J by 4 bases, and 12 bases separated the two germline ends. CDR3 size: 14 residues. This chain's CDR3 is CASSFEGWGTEAFF. In DNA, the CDR3 is TGTGCCAGCAGTTTCGAAGGGTGGGGCACTGAAGCTTTCTTT.

The rearrangement joins TRBV7-9 to TRBJ2-7, with D possibly called TRBD1 or TRBD2 (5 bases each). With 5 bases removed from V and 9 bases from J, the gap between germline ends came to 17 bases. Per germline, CDR1 SEHNR and CDR2 FQNEAQ (reference sequence). The CDR3 has 13 residues. Here the CDR3 DNA reads TGTGCCAGCAGCCGGGAACAGGCTGGAGTGCAGTACTTC. Amino acids: CASSREQAGVQYF.

V is TRBV6-5 and J is TRBJ2-3; D gene ambiguous. The ends were cut back, 6 bases at V and 3 bases at J, with 7 bases in the middle. The CDR3 spans 12 residues. Germline CDR1 and CDR2: MNHEY and SVGAGI. The CDR3: CASSQTTDTQYF. For the CDR3, the DNA is TGTGCCAGCAGCCAGACAACAGATACGCAGTATTTT.

This clone came up once. J is TRBJ2-1 and V is TRBV18, with TRBD1 identical over 9 bases. Looked up from germline, CDR1 is KGHSH and CDR2 is LQKENI. CDR3 length: 13 residues. Losses at the gene ends were 4 bases for V and 8 bases for J; bases not matched to a gene: 3. CDR3 in DNA: TGTGCCAGCTCACTGGACAGGGGCTATGAGCAGTTCTTC. Translating gives CASSLDRGYEQFF. Looking up the rest from reference TRBV18 and TRBJ2-1 gives the full variable domain: NAGVMQNPRHLVRRRGQEARLRCSPMKGHSHVYWYRQLPEEGLKFMVYLQKENIIDESGMPKERFSAEFPKEGPSILRIQQVVRGDSAAYFCASSLDRGYEQFFGPGTRLTVL.

The chain uses TRBV6-1 and TRBJ2-1, with TRBD1 matching 7 bases. The CDR3 is made up of 14 amino acids. Trimming removed 8 bases from V and 7 bases from J; junction bases left unmatched: 11. Germline V lookup: CDR1 MNHNS, CDR2 SASEGT. The CDR3 reads CASPADRASNEQFF. The CDR3 DNA follows: TGTGCCAGCCCCGCCGACAGGGCATCGAATGAGCAGTTCTTC.

This clone was observed once. The CDR3 nucleotides read TGCGCCAGCAGCTTGGTAGCGGGACAGCCCACAGATACGCAGTATTTT. Translated, it gives CASSLVAGQPTDTQYF. The chain has TRBV5-1 and TRBJ2-3; TRBD2 might be the D (8 bases). V lost 0 bases to trimming and J lost 2 bases, with 13 bases between them. The CDR3 is 16 residues long. Germline V gene sequence: CDR1 SGHRS, CDR2 YFSETQ.

V and J are TRBV6-1 and TRBJ2-5, with 8 bases identical to TRBD2. CDR3 size: 15 residues. Looked up from germline, CDR1 is MNHNS and CDR2 is SASEGT. V lost 6 bases and J lost 2; bases outside the gene matches: 8. Written as DNA, the CDR3 is TGTGCCAGCAGCGCGCAGCGGGGGATGCAAGAGACCCAGTACTTC. Translation: CASSAQRGMQETQYF.

The chain's CDR3 is CASSELIAGPRHEQFF. CDR3 DNA: TGCGCCAGCAGTGAGTTAATAGCGGGGCCCCGTCATGAGCAGTTCTTC. This chain joins TRBV10-2 and TRBJ2-1; the match to TRBD2 covers 8 bases. Germline CDR1 and CDR2: WSHSY and SAAADI. CDR3 length equals 16 residues. V shed 1 base and J 8 bases; nucleotides not matched to a gene: 10.

The chain recombines TRBV7-9 with TRBJ2-7; either TRBD1 or TRBD2 may fit D (6 bases each). Trimming stripped 1 base from V and 2 bases from J, with 21 bases between. In germline, CDR1 is SEHNR, CDR2 FQNEAQ (reference sequence). CDR3 size: 18 residues. The CDR3 is CASSLEVYGGSSTYEQYF. The CDR3 DNA reads as TGTGCCAGCAGCTTAGAGGTTTACGGGGGCAGTTCCACCTACGAGCAGTACTTC.

The rearrangement joins TRBV19 to TRBJ2-2; D is ambiguous. CDR3 length: 15 amino acids. CDR1 is LNHDA and CDR2 is SQIVND in the germline V gene (reference sequence). The V end lost 7 bases, the J end lost 2 bases, and 14 bases lay between the germline ends. The CDR3 sequence is CASTPKAINTGELFF. As DNA, the CDR3 is TGTGCCAGTACCCCCAAGGCCATCAACACCGGGGAGCTGTTTTTT.

The chain couples TRBV28 to TRBJ2-5, with D maybe TRBD1 (6 bases). The germline gives CDR1 MDHEN, CDR2 SYDVKM. V was clipped by 3 bases and J by 5 bases, with 13 bases between them. The CDR3 loop spans 14 amino acids. Here the CDR3 DNA reads TGTGCCAGCAGTTTTGGGCAGGGGATGGAGACCCAGTACTTC. It is translated as CASSFGQGMETQYF. The full variable domain, rest sourced from reference TRBV28 and TRBJ2-5, is DVKVTQSSRYLVKRTGEKVFLECVQDMDHENMFWYRQDPGLGLRLIYFSYDVKMKEKGDIPEGYSVSREKKERFSLILESASTNQTSMYLCASSFGQGMETQYFGPGTRLLVL.

This chain uses TRBV27 with TRBJ2-7; D may match TRBD1 or TRBD2 (5 bases each). The ends were cut back, 6 bases at V and 1 base at J, with 16 bases in the middle. The CDR3 extends over 15 amino acids. The V gene's germline CDR1 is MNHEY and CDR2 SMNVEV (reference sequence). CDR3 DNA sequence: TGTGCCAGCAGCTACGCCGGGACGCCATCCTACGAGCAGTACTTC. Residues: CASSYAGTPSYEQYF.

The chain links TRBV7-3 to TRBJ2-3; 9 bases match TRBD2. Germline V gene sequence: CDR1 SGHTA, CDR2 FQGTGA. The J segment lost 6 bases and the V segment lost 4 bases, leaving 8 bases of the junction unmatched. CDR3 size: 15 residues. This CDR3 is CASSSLAGAGDTQYF. DNA for the CDR3: TGTGCCAGCAGCTCCTTAGCGGGGGCTGGGGATACGCAGTATTTT.

The chain is built from TRBV27 and TRBJ2-1, with D tentatively TRBD1 or TRBD2 (5 bases each). Trimming took 6 bases from V and 7 from J, leaving 13 bases between them. Germline V gives CDR1 MNHEY, CDR2 SMNVEV (reference sequence). The CDR3 sequence is 13 residues long. The CDR3 loop reads CASRLRGENEQFF. CDR3 DNA sequence: TGTGCCAGCAGGCTACGAGGGGAAAATGAGCAGTTCTTC.

The chain carries TRBV18 and TRBJ1-1, with D possibly TRBD1 on 5 matching bases. Per germline, CDR1 KGHSH and CDR2 LQKENI. The germline V and J ends were trimmed by 3 bases and 1 base, with 6 bases remaining between them. The CDR3 extends over 13 amino acids. The CDR3 spells CASSPGANTEAFF. The CDR3 DNA follows: TGTGCCAGCTCACCTGGGGCGAACACTGAAGCTTTCTTT.

In this sample, this clone turned up a few times. The J gene is TRBJ1-1, the V gene TRBV28; 11 bases are a match to TRBD1. The V gene end was trimmed by 5 bases and the J gene end by 5 bases; junction bases not matched to a gene: 7. The CDR3 is 15 amino acids. Germline CDR1 MDHEN, CDR2 SYDVKM. This CDR3 reads CASSPRTGGSTEAFF. The DNA of the CDR3 is TGTGCCAGCAGTCCGCGGACAGGGGGCAGTACTGAAGCTTTCTTT. Filled out from reference TRBV28 and TRBJ1-1, the complete variable domain reads DVKVTQSSRYLVKRTGEKVFLECVQDMDHENMFWYRQDPGLGLRLIYFSYDVKMKEKGDIPEGYSVSREKKERFSLILESASTNQTSMYLCASSPRTGGSTEAFFGQGTRLTVV.

The rearrangement links TRBV21-1 to TRBJ2-2; the D segment call TRBD1 is taken from the table without a DNA check. TRBV21-1 represents a pseudogene. The CDR3 length is 15 residues. The CDR3 DNA is TGTGCCAGCAGCCGGGGACAGGGGGACACCGGGGAGCTGTTTTTT. Protein: CASSRGQGDTGELFF.

A few counts support this clone. This sequence joins TRBV10-3 and TRBJ2-2, with 9 bases fitting TRBD1. Losses at the gene ends were 5 bases for V and 5 bases for J; bases not matched to a gene: 6. Germline CDR1 ENHRY, CDR2 SYGVKD. CDR3 length: 15 amino acids. The CDR3 bases are TGTGCCATCAGTTCCGGACAGGGGAAAACCGGGGAGCTGTTTTTT. Encoded protein: CAISSGQGKTGELFF.